What follows describes a single T cell receptor beta chain. The CDR3 contains 14 residues. Germline assignment: CDR1 SGHTA and CDR2 FQGNSA. V lost 6 bases and J lost 8, with 19 bases in between. The data are from a study of blood T cell repertoires in COVID-19. Study overall: PBMCs, B-cell-depleted T cells, or T cells provided the cDNA or gDNA that made up the material.

Per the original data handling: The authors estimated nucleated cell counts from reference gene primer amplification. Clones were sequenced by immunoSEQ multiplex PCR, and TCRdb holds only the in-frame ones, with some missing. That table supplies the V and J calls and clone size; D and trimming were determined from the DNA. Among about 350,000 clones listed, over 85% were seen once. The V call is TRBV7-2, the J call TRBJ1-2; D uncertain. Sequencing was performed on peripheral blood. The receptor was isolated from a woman aged 55-69 years with COVID-19, enrolled during active disease. The CDR3 loop reads CASSYTTALWGYTF. The CDR3 DNA follows: TGTGCCAGCAGTTATACGACGGCACTATGGGGCTACACCTTC. Full variable domain (missing parts from reference TRBV7-2 and TRBJ1-2): GAGVSQSPSNKVTEKGKDVELRCDPISGHTALYWYRQSLGQGLEFLIYFQGNSAPDKSGLPSDRFSAERTGGSVSTLTIQRTQQEDSAVYLCASSYTTALWGYTFGSGTRLTVV.